These 18 T cell receptor beta chains were all obtained from the same sample, sequenced in a study of early T cells in non-severe SARS-CoV-2 infection. MiXCR, applied by TCRdb to the 5' RACE reads, yields one record per CDR3 protein. The table has tens of thousands of distinct CDR3 sequences, more than 9% seen once. Sequencing used whole blood. The receptors here all came from an adult who was a healthcare worker with PCR-confirmed SARS-CoV-2 infection or an uninfected control (not recorded which).

Concerning this clonotype itself: A read error may be the cause here, since a much bigger clone is one base away. This chain links TRBV11-2 with TRBJ2-1; perhaps TRBD2 as D (6 bases). This CDR3 has 17 residues. From germline, CDR1 is SGHAT and CDR2 FQNNGV. The CDR3 here is CASRSLRRLANLNGQFF. The DNA of the CDR3 is TGTGCCAGCAGGAGCCTTAGGAGGCTAGCGAACCTCAATGGGCAGTTCTTC. Full variable domain (outside the CDR3, taken from reference TRBV11-2 and TRBJ2-1): EAGVAQSPRYKIIEKRQSVAFWCNPISGHATLYWYQQILGQGPKLLIQFQNNGVVDDSQLPKDRFSAERLKGVDSTLKIQPAKLEDSAVYLCASRSLRRLANLNGQFFGPGTRLTVL.

This clonotype was counted ten times or more. The chain couples TRBV2 to TRBJ2-5; perhaps TRBD1 as D (6 bases). The germline V and J ends were trimmed by 6 bases and 7 bases, with 12 bases remaining between them. This CDR3 is 12 amino acids long. The germline gives CDR1 SNHLY, CDR2 FYNNEI. The CDR3 DNA reads as TGTGCCAGCAGAACAGGGAGTAGGACCCAGTACTTC. Translation gives CASRTGSRTQYF.

This clonotype was seen repeatedly, ten times or more. The chain recombines TRBV15 with TRBJ2-1; D is uncertain. Trimming took off 0 bases at V and 7 bases at J, with 13 bases between the two ends. Germline V gene lookup returns CDR1 LNHNV and CDR2 YYDKDF (reference sequence). This CDR3 has 15 residues. The CDR3 DNA reads as TGTGCCACCAGCAGAGAGGGGAAGGAAGGGAATGAGCAGTTCTTC. Translating it yields CATSREGKEGNEQFF.

In this sample, this clonotype turned up many times. DNA of the CDR3: TGTGCCAGCAGTGTGAGGGGAGTCCGCGATGGCTACACCTTC. As protein: CASSVRGVRDGYTF. The chain combines TRBV2 with TRBJ1-2, with D possibly matching TRBD1 (5 bases). Trimming cost V 4 bases and J 6 bases, with 15 bases left between them. Germline CDR1 is SNHLY and CDR2 is FYNNEI. CDR3 length: 14 residues.

This clonotype was seen more than once but under ten times. This chain uses TRBV7-9 with TRBJ1-1; no definite D call. Germline CDR1 reads SEHNR; CDR2 reads FQNEAQ (reference sequence). CDR3 length: 11 residues. Trimming stripped 5 bases from V and 6 bases from J, with 7 bases between. The CDR3 here is CASSRGPEAFF. The CDR3 nucleotides read TGTGCCAGCAGCCGGGGTCCTGAAGCTTTCTTT.

The genes are TRBV7-9 and TRBJ1-5; D remains unclear. Germline CDR1 is SEHNR and CDR2 is FQNEAQ (reference sequence). V gave up 1 base and J gave up 4 bases, with 11 bases separating them. The CDR3 runs 15 residues. CDR3 nucleotide sequence: TGTGCCAGCAGCTTAGACGGGTTCGGAAATCAGCCCCAGCATTTT. It encodes CASSLDGFGNQPQHF.

This clonotype showed up many times. This chain uses TRBV3-1 with TRBJ1-5; D unclear. This CDR3 comprises 14 residues. CDR1 and CDR2 from the germline V gene are LGHDT and YNNKEL (reference sequence). V was pared by 0 bases and J by 3 bases, with 6 bases between. As DNA, the CDR3 is TGTGCCAGCAGCCAAGACACAGTCAATCAGCCCCAGCATTTT. This sequence encodes CASSQDTVNQPQHF.

The chain joins TRBV5-4 to TRBJ1-1; D unresolved. Trimming stripped 2 bases from V and 1 base from J, with 9 bases between. Germline CDR1 and CDR2: SGHNT and YYREEE (reference sequence). The CDR3 spans 14 residues. In DNA form, the CDR3 reads TGTGCCAGCAGCTTCAGTACGGGGAACACTGAAGCTTTCTTT. Translation gives CASSFSTGNTEAFF. The variable domain in full, completed from reference TRBV5-4 and TRBJ1-1, reads ETGVTQSPTHLIKTRGQQVTLRCSSQSGHNTVSWYQQALGQGPQFIFQYYREEENGRGNFPPRFSGLQFPNYSSELNVNALELDDSALYLCASSFSTGNTEAFFGQGTRLTVV.

V and J are TRBV20-1 and TRBJ1-1, with 7 bases fitting TRBD1. CDR1 and CDR2 from the germline V gene are DFQATT and SNEGSKA (reference sequence). Unmatched junction bases numbered 2, after V lost 3 bases and J lost 7 bases. The CDR3 loop spans 11 amino acids. CDR3 DNA sequence: TGCAGTGCTAGCCGACAGGGTGAAGCTTTCTTT. This translates into CSASRQGEAFF.

This clonotype was picked up a small number of times. The gene calls are TRBV20-1 and TRBJ1-4, with unresolved D. Looked up from germline, CDR1 is DFQATT and CDR2 is SNEGSKA (reference sequence). The CDR3 consists of 14 residues. V lost 0 bases, J lost 2 bases, and 7 bases lay in between. CDR3 protein: CSARDGQTNEKLFF. DNA for the CDR3: TGCAGTGCTAGAGACGGGCAGACTAATGAAAAACTGTTTTTT.

This clonotype showed up just a few times. This chain's CDR3 is CASRDRGKNEQFF. CDR3 bases: TGTGCCAGCCGGGACAGGGGGAAGAATGAGCAGTTCTTC. The chain combines TRBV27 with TRBJ2-1; TRBD1 matches at 11 bases. The CDR3 is made up of 13 amino acids. The V gene end was trimmed by 8 bases and the J gene end by 7 bases; junction bases not matched to a gene: 4. The germline gives CDR1 MNHEY, CDR2 SMNVEV (reference sequence).

There are many counts of this clonotype. The rearrangement uses TRBV30 and TRBJ2-2; the match to TRBD2 covers 9 bases. The V gene end was trimmed by 8 bases and the J gene end by 4 bases; junction bases not matched to a gene: 8. The germline V gene has CDR1 GTSNPN and CDR2 SVGIG (reference sequence). The CDR3 has 14 amino acids. The CDR3 coding sequence is TGTGCCAGCCCCCGACTAGCGGCCACCGGGGAGCTGTTTTTT. It specifies CASPRLAATGELFF.

This clonotype turned up a few times. The chain is built from TRBV10-3 and TRBJ2-1, with 7 bases identical to TRBD2. Germline V lookup: CDR1 ENHRY, CDR2 SYGVKD. This CDR3 has 16 amino acids. Trimming at V came to 2 bases and at J to 0 bases, leaving 4 bases not matched to a gene. CDR3 coding DNA: TGTGCCATCAGTGAGGTCGCTAGCGGCTCCTACAATGAGCAGTTCTTC. Translated: CAISEVASGSYNEQFF.

This clonotype was counted ten times or more. The rearrangement joins TRBV9 to TRBJ2-1; weak D call: TRBD2 (5 bases). Trimming took off 1 base at V and 8 bases at J, with 10 bases between the two ends. Germline V lookup: CDR1 SGDLS, CDR2 YYNGEE. The CDR3 runs 13 residues. CDR3 in amino acids: CASSVYSEDEQFF. Written as DNA, the CDR3 is TGTGCCAGCAGCGTATATAGCGAGGATGAGCAGTTCTTC.

This clonotype showed up many times. The chain employs TRBV6-5 and TRBJ1-1; D gene ambiguous. Germline V CDR1 and CDR2: MNHEY, SVGAGI. The ends were cut back, 0 bases at V and 2 bases at J, with 10 bases in the middle. The CDR3 is 15 residues long. The CDR3 sequence is CASSYSRKSNTEAFF. The DNA of the CDR3 is TGTGCCAGCAGTTACTCGAGGAAGTCCAACACTGAAGCTTTCTTT.

Ten or more counts support this clonotype. One end of the junction does not line up with germline, which may come from a read error. The CDR3 reads CAWTGGEGLHF. The CDR3 DNA sequence: TGTGCCTGGACTGGTGGTGAGGGGCTCCACTTC. The V and J genes are TRBV30 and TRBJ2-7; the D gene could be TRBD1 or TRBD2 (5 bases each). Germline loops: CDR1 GTSNPN, CDR2 SVGIG (reference sequence). The CDR3 is 11 residues long.

Ten or more counts support this clonotype. This chain uses TRBV19 with TRBJ2-1, with 14 bases aligning to TRBD2. Trimming removed 7 bases from V and 7 bases from J; junction bases left unmatched: 9. Looked up from germline, CDR1 is LNHDA and CDR2 is SQIVND (reference sequence). The CDR3 is made up of 16 amino acids. For the CDR3, the DNA is TGTGCCAGTAAGCCCCTGGGACTAGCGGGAGTGAATGAGCAGTTCTTC. It translates to CASKPLGLAGVNEQFF.

This clonotype was observed many times. This chain connects TRBV5-6 to TRBJ2-1, with TRBD2 identical over 13 bases. This CDR3 has 17 amino acids. V shed 5 bases, J shed 7 bases, and the junction held 12 bases outside the gene matches. Germline values: CDR1 SGHDT, CDR2 YYEEEE. The CDR3 region has the DNA TGTGCCAGCAGTAGGTTACTAGCGGGAGGGAGACCAAATGAGCAGTTCTTC. Protein: CASSRLLAGGRPNEQFF.